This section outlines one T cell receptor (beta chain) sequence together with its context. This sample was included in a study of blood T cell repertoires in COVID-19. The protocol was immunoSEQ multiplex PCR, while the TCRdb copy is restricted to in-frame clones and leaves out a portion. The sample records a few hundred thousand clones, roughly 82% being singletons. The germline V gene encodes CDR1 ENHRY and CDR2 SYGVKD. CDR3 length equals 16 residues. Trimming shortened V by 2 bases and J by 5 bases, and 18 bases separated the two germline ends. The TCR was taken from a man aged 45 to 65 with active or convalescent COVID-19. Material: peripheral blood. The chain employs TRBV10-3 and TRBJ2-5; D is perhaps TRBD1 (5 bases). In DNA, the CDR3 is TGTGCCATCAGTGAGAAGAGACAGAATACTCGGGAGACCCAGTACTTC. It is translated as CAISEKRQNTRETQYF.